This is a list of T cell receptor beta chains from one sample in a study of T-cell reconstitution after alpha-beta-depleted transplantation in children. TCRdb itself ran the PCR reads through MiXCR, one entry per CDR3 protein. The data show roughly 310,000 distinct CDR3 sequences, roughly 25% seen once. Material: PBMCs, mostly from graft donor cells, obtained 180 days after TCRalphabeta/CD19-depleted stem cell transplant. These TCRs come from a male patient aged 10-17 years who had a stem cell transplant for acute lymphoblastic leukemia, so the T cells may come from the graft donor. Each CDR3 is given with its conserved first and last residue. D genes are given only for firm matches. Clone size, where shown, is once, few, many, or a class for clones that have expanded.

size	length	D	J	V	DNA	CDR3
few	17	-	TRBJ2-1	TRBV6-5	TGTGCCAGCAGTTACCCAACCGACTTAATTTCCTACAATGAGCAGTTCTTC	CASSYPTDLISYNEQFF
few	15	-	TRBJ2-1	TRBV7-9	TGTGCCAGCAGCTCAGCACGACTGCTAGACAATGAGCAGTTCTTC	CASSSARLLDNEQFF
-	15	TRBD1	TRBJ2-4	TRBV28	TGTGCCAGCAGTGGGCCCGGGACAGGGGAGAACATTCAGTACTTC	CASSGPGTGENIQYF
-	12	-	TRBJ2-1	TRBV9	TGTGCCAGCAGCGTAGGAGCGAATGAGCAGTTCTTC	CASSVGANEQFF
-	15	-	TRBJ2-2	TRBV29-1	TGCAGCGTTCTGTGGTGGGGATCGGGGACCGGGGAGCTGTTTTTT	CSVLWWGSGTGELFF
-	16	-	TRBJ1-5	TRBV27	TGTGCCAGCAGTCCGGAGGGGGGATTAAGCAATCAGCCCCAGCATTTT	CASSPEGGLSNQPQHF
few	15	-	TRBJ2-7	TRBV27	TGTGCCAGCAGTTTAGTCCGGGTCAGCCCCTACGAGCAGTACTTC	CASSLVRVSPYEQYF
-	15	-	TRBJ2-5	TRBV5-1	TGCGCCAGCAGCTTGAGCGGTCCCAGGAGGGAGACCCAGTACTTC	CASSLSGPRRETQYF
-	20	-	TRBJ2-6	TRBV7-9	TGTGCCAGCAGCTCCTCGTGGTGGCAGGCCCCTAACTCTGGGGCCAACGTCCTGACTTTC	CASSSSWWQAPNSGANVLTF
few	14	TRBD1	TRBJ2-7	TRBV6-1	TGTGCCAGCAGGTGGGACAGGGACGCCTACGAGCAGTACTTC	CASRWDRDAYEQYF
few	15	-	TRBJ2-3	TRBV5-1	TGCGCCAGCAGCCAACGACAGATTAGCACAGATACGCAGTATTTT	CASSQRQISTDTQYF
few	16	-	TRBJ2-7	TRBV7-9	TGTGCCGGCAGCCTTCCGCTGGGGTGGGGGCTCTACGAGCAGTACTTC	CAGSLPLGWGLYEQYF
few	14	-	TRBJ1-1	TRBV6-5	TGTGCCAGCAGTTGGCCGGGGCTGAACACTGAAGCTTTCTTT	CASSWPGLNTEAFF